The present T cell receptor (beta chain) was sequenced within a study of blood T cell repertoires in COVID-19. Turning to the study itself: T cells, B-cell-depleted T cells, or PBMCs provided the cDNA or gDNA that served as material.

The CDR3 has 15 amino acids. Trimming stripped 5 bases from V and 2 bases from J, with 12 bases between. Looked up from germline, CDR1 is ENHRY and CDR2 is SYGVKD. Only in-frame clones appear in the TCRdb table, and some are missing; sequencing was by immunoSEQ multiplex PCR. Of 120,000 to 150,000 clones in the sample, about four fifths were seen once. Source material: peripheral blood. The TCR originated in a human donor in a cohort sampled during active COVID-19. The chain is built from TRBV10-3 and TRBJ1-4; possibly TRBD1 for D (6 bases). The CDR3 protein is CAISQNRETNEKLFF. In DNA form, the CDR3 reads TGTGCCATCAGTCAGAACAGGGAGACTAATGAAAAACTGTTTTTT.